This entry lists 20 T cell receptor beta chains sequenced from one sample in a study of T cell repertoires in cytomegalovirus infection. No antigens are known for them. A single record per CDR3 protein comes from TCRdb applying MiXCR to the reads. The sample shows 750,000 to 950,000 distinct CDR3 sequences, about 28% of them seen only once. The sample here was cultured CD8+ T cells from PBMCs, taken from culture after CMV antigen stimulation. These receptors came from a human donor in good health (CMV status not recorded). Some clones in this sample may be carry-over from other donors' samples.

V gene TRBV6-1 combines with J gene TRBJ2-7; D ambiguous. Trimming stripped 5 bases from V and 9 bases from J, with 14 bases between. The CDR3 length is 12 residues. The germline gives CDR1 MNHNS, CDR2 SASEGT. The CDR3 nucleotides read TGTGCCAGCAGTCCTCTAACGGAGCCGCAGTACTTC. It specifies CASSPLTEPQYF.

The chain carries TRBV10-3 and TRBJ2-1; a possible D gene is TRBD2 (5 bases). V was pared by 0 bases and J by 3 bases, with 9 bases between. Germline values: CDR1 ENHRY, CDR2 SYGVKD. The CDR3 is 15 residues long. CDR3 protein: CAISESRGNYNEQFF. Here the CDR3 DNA reads TGTGCCATCAGTGAGTCAAGAGGGAACTACAATGAGCAGTTCTTC.

This chain links TRBV25-1 with TRBJ1-3; D is undetermined. CDR1 is MGHDK, CDR2 SYGVNS, per germline. The CDR3 runs to 14 residues. Trimming took off 1 base at V and 0 bases at J, with 4 bases between the two ends. CDR3 DNA: TGTGCCAGCAGTGAATTCTTCTCTGGAAACACCATATATTTT. Its protein product is CASSEFFSGNTIYF.

V is TRBV7-6 and J is TRBJ2-1; 12 nucleotides agree with TRBD1. Trimming took 5 bases from V and 5 from J; bases not matched to a gene: 4. The V gene's germline CDR1 is SGHVS and CDR2 FNYEAQ. The CDR3 runs to 15 residues. The CDR3 spells CASSNRDRGHNEQFF. The DNA for the CDR3 is TGTGCCAGCAGCAACCGGGACAGGGGGCACAATGAGCAGTTCTTC. Looking up the rest from reference TRBV7-6 and TRBJ2-1 gives the full variable domain: GAGVSQSPRYKVTKRGQDVALRCDPISGHVSLYWYRQALGQGPEFLTYFNYEAQQDKSGLPNDRFSAERPEGSISTLTIQRTEQRDSAMYRCASSNRDRGHNEQFFGPGTRLTVL.

This clonotype was found a few times. The CDR3 bases are TGTGCCAGCAGTTACTCCGGGACAGGGAGGAATGAAAAACTGTTTTTT. Amino acid sequence: CASSYSGTGRNEKLFF. The chain carries TRBV6-2 or TRBV6-3 and TRBJ1-4; 9 positions match TRBD1. CDR3 length equals 16 residues. The V gene's germline CDR1 is MNHEY and CDR2 SVGEGT. The V and J ends lost 0 bases and 5 bases, in that order; junction bases with no gene match: 4.

This clonotype was observed a handful of times. V and J are TRBV7-9 and TRBJ1-6; D ambiguous. Trimming shortened V by 1 base and J by 7 bases, and 8 bases separated the two germline ends. The germline V gene has CDR1 SEHNR and CDR2 FQNEAQ (reference sequence). This CDR3 comprises 14 residues. The CDR3 region is CASSLVQPNSPLHF. DNA for the CDR3: TGTGCCAGCAGCTTAGTACAGCCCAATTCACCCCTCCACTTT.

The chain joins TRBV10-3 to TRBJ2-6; TRBD1 aligns across 12 bases. Losses at the gene ends were 4 bases for V and 3 bases for J; bases not matched to a gene: 4. CDR1 and CDR2 from the germline V gene are ENHRY and SYGVKD. CDR3 length equals 17 residues. In DNA, the CDR3 is TGTGCCATCAGTGGGGGGGACAGGGGGCTTGGGGCCAACGTCCTGACTTTC. Translated, it gives CAISGGDRGLGANVLTF.

This clonotype was recorded many times. J is TRBJ1-1 and V is TRBV12-3 or TRBV12-4, with D tentatively TRBD1 (6 bases). The CDR3 consists of 14 residues. Trimming left V 0 bases short and J 9 bases short, with 14 bases between. For the CDR3, the DNA is TGTGCCAGCAGTTTAGCGCGGGGGACAAGGAAAGCTTTCTTT. Amino acids: CASSLARGTRKAFF.

The rearrangement uses TRBV7-9 and TRBJ2-6, with 10 bases fitting TRBD1. J was trimmed by 1 base and V by 4 bases; bases with no gene match: 4. This CDR3 has 17 amino acids. Germline CDR1 and CDR2: SEHNR and FQNEAQ (reference sequence). The CDR3 loop is CASSSGTGESGANVLTF. The CDR3 DNA reads as TGTGCCAGCAGCTCCGGGACAGGGGAGTCTGGGGCCAACGTCCTGACTTTC.

A note on this clonotype: A much larger clone lies one base from this, so it may be a read error. The chain links TRBV12-3 or TRBV12-4 to TRBJ2-1; the D is unclear. The CDR3 contains 14 residues. Here the CDR3 DNA reads TGTGCCAGGAGTTTATCCCCGCTCTACAATGAGCAGTTCTTC. Translated: CARSLSPLYNEQFF.

This clonotype was seen a few times. The chain recombines TRBV15 with TRBJ2-3, with D unclear. The CDR3 runs 14 residues. From germline, CDR1 is LNHNV and CDR2 YYDKDF (reference sequence). Trimming took 0 bases from V and 5 from J, leaving 9 bases between them. In nucleotides, the CDR3 is TGTGCCACCAGCAGAGAAGCCCGAGGAGATACGCAGTATTTT. It codes for CATSREARGDTQYF.

The chain employs TRBV29-1 and TRBJ2-5, with 7 bases fitting TRBD2. Unmatched junction bases numbered 3, after V lost 8 bases and J lost 0 bases. Germline V gene lookup returns CDR1 SQVTM and CDR2 ANQGSEA. CDR3 length equals 12 residues. The CDR3 DNA follows: TGCAGCTCCGGGGGGTACCAAGAGACCCAGTACTTC. This encodes CSSGGYQETQYF.

The chain combines TRBV27 with TRBJ2-4, with 11 bases that match TRBD1. The CDR3 has 16 residues. The germline gives CDR1 MNHEY, CDR2 SMNVEV (reference sequence). V was clipped by 2 bases and J by 0 bases; unmatched bases: 0. CDR3 nucleotide sequence: TGTGCCAGCAGTTTAGGACAGGGGGCAGCCAAAAACATTCAGTACTTC. Protein product: CASSLGQGAAKNIQYF.

The sample holds a few counts of this clonotype. The chain couples TRBV15 to TRBJ2-5; perhaps TRBD2 as D (6 bases). The CDR3 contains 13 residues. The V end lost 8 bases, the J end lost 4 bases, and 14 bases lay between the germline ends. In germline, CDR1 is LNHNV, CDR2 YYDKDF (reference sequence). The CDR3 DNA sequence: TGTGCCACCGAGGGATTGCGGGGAGAGACCCAGTACTTC. Its protein is CATEGLRGETQYF.

This clonotype has only a few counts. V is TRBV6-6 and J is TRBJ2-5; the match to TRBD2 covers 9 bases. Germline V CDR1 and CDR2: MNHNY, SVGAGI (reference sequence). Trimming at V came to 0 bases and at J to 4 bases, leaving 9 bases not matched to a gene. CDR3 length: 17 amino acids. CDR3 in amino acids: CASSYSIGGGASETQYF. CDR3 coding DNA: TGTGCCAGCAGTTACTCGATAGGCGGGGGGGCCTCAGAGACCCAGTACTTC.

This clonotype was detected ten times or more. This chain joins TRBV12-3 or TRBV12-4 and TRBJ2-2; 8 positions match TRBD2. J lost 4 bases, V lost 7 bases, and 8 bases had no gene match. This CDR3 region has 15 residues. This chain's CDR3 is CASTSGGPGTGELFF. The DNA for the CDR3 is TGTGCCAGCACCTCGGGGGGGCCGGGCACCGGGGAGCTGTTTTTT.

As DNA, the CDR3 is TGTGCCATCAGACGAACCGGGACAGGGGAGGTAGATACGCAGTATTTT. It encodes CAIRRTGTGEVDTQYF. The rearrangement uses TRBV10-3 and TRBJ2-3; 10 bases agree with TRBD1. Germline CDR1 ENHRY, CDR2 SYGVKD. Trimming took 6 bases from V and 5 from J; bases not matched to a gene: 11. The CDR3 is made up of 16 amino acids.

The sample holds a few counts of this clonotype. V gene TRBV27 combines with J gene TRBJ1-1, with 8 bases matching TRBD1. The CDR3 runs 15 residues. J lost 3 bases, V lost 4 bases, and 7 bases had no gene match. Per germline, CDR1 MNHEY and CDR2 SMNVEV (reference sequence). This CDR3 reads CASSSPDRGDTEAFF. In nucleotides, the CDR3 is TGTGCCAGCAGTTCGCCCGACAGGGGAGACACTGAAGCTTTCTTT.

The chain carries TRBV6-2 or TRBV6-3 and TRBJ1-2; 7 bases line up with TRBD1. Trimming removed 1 base from V and 2 bases from J; junction bases left unmatched: 19. This CDR3 region has 20 residues. The V gene's germline CDR1 is MNHEY and CDR2 SVGEGT. CDR3 protein: CASSYFSMGFRGKFNYGYTF. The CDR3 DNA is TGTGCCAGCAGTTACTTCTCGATGGGGTTCAGGGGGAAATTCAACTATGGCTACACCTTC.

The chain couples TRBV6-2 or TRBV6-3 to TRBJ1-2; 12 nucleotides line up with TRBD1. CDR1 is MNHEY, CDR2 SVGEGT, per germline. The CDR3 totals 17 residues. J was trimmed by 10 bases and V by 2 bases; bases with no gene match: 14. The CDR3 region is CASSYHRDRGLEGDYTF. CDR3 nucleotides: TGTGCCAGCAGTTACCACCGGGACAGGGGGCTGGAAGGTGACTACACCTTC.